These 5 T cell receptor beta chains share one sample of origin, sequenced in a study of OX40 agonist ivuxolimab in advanced cancers. This table comes from immunoSEQ multiplex PCR, and its TCRdb copy is limited to in-frame clones, with some not included. This table holds about 62,000 clones, 70% to 80% found once. Material: CD4+ or CD8+ T cells sorted from blood, obtained in a trial of the OX40 agonist ivuxolimab. The receptors here all came from an adult with an advanced solid tumor such as melanoma, head and neck, liver or kidney cancer.

The chain uses TRBV7-2 and TRBJ2-7, with TRBD1 matching over 7 bases. This CDR3 region has 15 residues. The junction had 12 bases not matched to a gene; V was cut back by 4 bases and J by 6 bases. Germline V gene sequence: CDR1 SGHTA, CDR2 FQGNSA. Here the CDR3 reads CASSSYRTGASEQYF. The CDR3 DNA sequence: TGTGCCAGCAGCTCCTACAGGACAGGTGCGTCCGAGCAGTACTTC.

This clone was recorded once. The V call is TRBV27, the J call TRBJ2-6, with unresolved D. Germline lookup yields CDR1 MNHEY and CDR2 SMNVEV (reference sequence). The CDR3 is made up of 15 amino acids. Trimming shortened V by 1 base and J by 3 bases, and 7 bases separated the two germline ends. The DNA of the CDR3 is TGTGCCAGCAGTTTATGGGGTGGTGGGGCCAACGTCCTGACTTTC. Protein sequence: CASSLWGGGANVLTF.

The chain employs TRBV5-1 and TRBJ2-7, with 7 bases aligning to TRBD2. Germline V CDR1 and CDR2: SGHRS, YFSETQ. The CDR3 is 16 residues long. The trim removed 4 bases at V and 5 bases at J, leaving 15 bases unmatched. This CDR3 is CASSPTVTGGQHEQYF. The CDR3 DNA follows: TGCGCCAGCAGCCCTACCGTGACGGGAGGTCAGCACGAGCAGTACTTC.

V and J are TRBV29-1 and TRBJ2-1; D not certain. Trimming removed 3 bases at V and 4 bases at J, with 4 bases between. CDR1 and CDR2 from the germline V gene are SQVTM and ANQGSEA. The CDR3 covers 11 residues. CDR3 region: CSVDRYNEQFF. Here the CDR3 DNA reads TGCAGCGTTGACCGATACAATGAGCAGTTCTTC.

The chain uses TRBV7-9 and TRBJ2-3; 8 positions match TRBD2. The V segment lost 1 base and the J segment 4 bases; nucleotides outside the gene matches: 7. Per the germline V gene, CDR1 is SEHNR and CDR2 is FQNEAQ (reference sequence). The CDR3 is 16 residues long. In nucleotides, the CDR3 is TGTGCCAGCAGCTTAGGGGCACTAGCGGTGTCAGATACGCAGTATTTT. Its translation: CASSLGALAVSDTQYF.